This entry features one T cell receptor (beta chain) sequence. This sample stems from a study of early T cells in non-severe SARS-CoV-2 infection. TCRdb re-analysed the 5' RACE reads in MiXCR, keeping a single row per CDR3 protein. Of 25,000 to 30,000 distinct CDR3 sequences in the sample, about 4.2% were seen once. The CDR3 covers 19 residues. The ends were cut back, 6 bases at V and 4 bases at J, with 29 bases in the middle. This clonotype originated in an adult who was a healthcare worker with PCR-confirmed SARS-CoV-2 infection or an uninfected control (not recorded which). Sequenced input: whole blood. The chain has TRBV12-3 or TRBV12-4 and TRBJ2-3; possibly TRBD1 for D (6 bases). The CDR3 here is CASSDFLPHRAVGPDTQYF. The DNA for the CDR3 is TGTGCCAGCAGCGATTTCTTACCCCACAGGGCCGTGGGGCCAGATACGCAGTATTTT.